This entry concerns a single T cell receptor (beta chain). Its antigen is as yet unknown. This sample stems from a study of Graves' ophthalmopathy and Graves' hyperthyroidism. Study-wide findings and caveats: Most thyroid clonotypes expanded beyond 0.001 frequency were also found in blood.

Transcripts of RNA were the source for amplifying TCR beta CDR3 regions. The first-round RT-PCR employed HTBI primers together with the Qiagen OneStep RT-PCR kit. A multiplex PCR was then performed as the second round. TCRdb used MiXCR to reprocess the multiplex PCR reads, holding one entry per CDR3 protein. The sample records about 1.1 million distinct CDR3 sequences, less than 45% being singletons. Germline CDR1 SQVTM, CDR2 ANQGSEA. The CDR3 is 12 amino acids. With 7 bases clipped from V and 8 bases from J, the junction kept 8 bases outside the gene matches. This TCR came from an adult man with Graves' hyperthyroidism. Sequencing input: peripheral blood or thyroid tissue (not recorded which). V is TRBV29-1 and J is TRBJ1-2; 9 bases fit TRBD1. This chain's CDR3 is CSAGTGPRGYTF. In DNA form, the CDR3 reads TGCAGCGCCGGGACAGGGCCTCGGGGCTACACCTTC.